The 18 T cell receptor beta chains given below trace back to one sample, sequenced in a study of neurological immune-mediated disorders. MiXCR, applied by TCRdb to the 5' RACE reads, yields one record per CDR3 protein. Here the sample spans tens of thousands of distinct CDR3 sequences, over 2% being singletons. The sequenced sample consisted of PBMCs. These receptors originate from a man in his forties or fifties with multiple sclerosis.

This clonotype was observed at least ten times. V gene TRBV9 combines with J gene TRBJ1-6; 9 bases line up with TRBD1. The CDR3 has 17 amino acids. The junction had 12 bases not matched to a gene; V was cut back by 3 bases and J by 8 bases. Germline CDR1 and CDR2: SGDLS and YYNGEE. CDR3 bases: TGTGCCAGCAGCGCCTCCCCGGGGACAGGGACGGATTCACCCCTCCACTTT. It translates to CASSASPGTGTDSPLHF.

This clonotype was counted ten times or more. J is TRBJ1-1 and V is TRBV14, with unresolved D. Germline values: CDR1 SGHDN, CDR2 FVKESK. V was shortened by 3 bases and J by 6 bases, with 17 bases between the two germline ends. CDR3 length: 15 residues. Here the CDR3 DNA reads TGTGCCAGCAGCCACGCCTCGGGAGGGAGCGCTGAAGCTTTCTTT. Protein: CASSHASGGSAEAFF. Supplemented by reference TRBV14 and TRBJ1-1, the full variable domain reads EAGVTQFPSHSVIEKGQTVTLRCDPISGHDNLYWYRRVMGKEIKFLLHFVKESKQDESGMPNNRFLAERTGGTYSTLKVQPAELEDSGVYFCASSHASGGSAEAFFGQGTRLTVV.

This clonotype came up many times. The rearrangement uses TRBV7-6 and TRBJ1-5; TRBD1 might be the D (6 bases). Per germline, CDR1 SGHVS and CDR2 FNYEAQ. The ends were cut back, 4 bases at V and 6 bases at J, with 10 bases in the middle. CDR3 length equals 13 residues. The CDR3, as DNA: TGTGCCAGCAGCTCGCAAGGGGGTCAGCCCCAGCATTTT. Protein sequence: CASSSQGGQPQHF.

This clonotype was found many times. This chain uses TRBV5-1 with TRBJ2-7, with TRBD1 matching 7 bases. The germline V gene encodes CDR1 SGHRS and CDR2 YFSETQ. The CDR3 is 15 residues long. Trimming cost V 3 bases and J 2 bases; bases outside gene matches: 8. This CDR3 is CASSSQGSSTYEQYF. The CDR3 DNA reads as TGCGCCAGCAGCTCACAGGGGAGTTCAACCTACGAGCAGTACTTC.

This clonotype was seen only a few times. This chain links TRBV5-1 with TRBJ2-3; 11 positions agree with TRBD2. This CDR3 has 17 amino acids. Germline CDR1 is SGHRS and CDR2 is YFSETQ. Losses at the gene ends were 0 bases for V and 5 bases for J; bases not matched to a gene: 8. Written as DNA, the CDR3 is TGCGCCAGCAGCTTGGCCGGATCTAGCGGGGGGTTAGATACGCAGTATTTT. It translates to CASSLAGSSGGLDTQYF.

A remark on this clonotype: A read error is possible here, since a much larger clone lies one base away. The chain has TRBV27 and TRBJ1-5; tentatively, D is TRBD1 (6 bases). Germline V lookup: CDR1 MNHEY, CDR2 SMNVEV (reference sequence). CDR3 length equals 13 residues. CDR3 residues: CASSTGRGQHQHF. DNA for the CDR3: TGTGCCAGCAGTACAGGGCGAGGGCAGCACCAGCATTTT.

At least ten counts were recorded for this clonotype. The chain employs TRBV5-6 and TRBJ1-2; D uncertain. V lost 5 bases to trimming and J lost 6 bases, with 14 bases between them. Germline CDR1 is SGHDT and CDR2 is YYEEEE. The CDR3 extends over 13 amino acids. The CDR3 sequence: CASRTASPDGYTF. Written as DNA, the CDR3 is TGTGCCAGCAGAACCGCGTCCCCTGATGGCTACACCTTC.

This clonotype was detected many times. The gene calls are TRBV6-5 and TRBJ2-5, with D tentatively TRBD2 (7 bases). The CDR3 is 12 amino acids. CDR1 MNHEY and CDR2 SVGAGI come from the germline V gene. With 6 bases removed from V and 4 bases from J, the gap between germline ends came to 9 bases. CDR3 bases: TGTGCCAGCAGGAGGGGGGGAGAGACCCAGTACTTC. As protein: CASRRGGETQYF.

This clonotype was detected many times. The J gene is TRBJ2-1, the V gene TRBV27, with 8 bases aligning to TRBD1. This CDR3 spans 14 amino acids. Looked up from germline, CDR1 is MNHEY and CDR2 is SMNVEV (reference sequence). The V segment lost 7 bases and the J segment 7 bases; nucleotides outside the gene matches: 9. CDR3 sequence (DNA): TGTGCCAGCACAAACGGACAGGGTAGTAATGAGCAGTTCTTC. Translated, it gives CASTNGQGSNEQFF.

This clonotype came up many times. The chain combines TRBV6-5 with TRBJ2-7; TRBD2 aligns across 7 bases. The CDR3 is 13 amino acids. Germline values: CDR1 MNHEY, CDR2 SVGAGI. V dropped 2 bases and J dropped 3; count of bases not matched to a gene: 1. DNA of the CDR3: TGTGCCAGCAGTTACCAGCGGGGCTACGAGCAGTACTTC. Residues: CASSYQRGYEQYF.

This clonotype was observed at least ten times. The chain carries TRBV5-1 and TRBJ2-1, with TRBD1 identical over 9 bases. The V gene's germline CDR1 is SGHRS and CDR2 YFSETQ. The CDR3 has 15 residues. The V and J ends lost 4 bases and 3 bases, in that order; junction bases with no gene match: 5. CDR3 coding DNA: TGCGCCAGCAGCCCAATGACAGGGGGCTACAATGAGCAGTTCTTC. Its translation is CASSPMTGGYNEQFF. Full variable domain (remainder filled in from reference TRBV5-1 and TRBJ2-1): KAGVTQTPRYLIKTRGQQVTLSCSPISGHRSVSWYQQTPGQGLQFLFEYFSETQRNKGNFPGRFSGRQFSNSRSEMNVSTLELGDSALYLCASSPMTGGYNEQFFGPGTRLTVL.

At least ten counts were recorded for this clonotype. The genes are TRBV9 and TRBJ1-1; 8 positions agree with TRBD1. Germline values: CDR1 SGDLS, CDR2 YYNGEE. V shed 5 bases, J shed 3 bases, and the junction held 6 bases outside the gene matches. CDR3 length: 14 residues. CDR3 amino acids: CASRPPTGDTEAFF. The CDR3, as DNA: TGTGCCAGCAGACCACCGACAGGGGACACTGAAGCTTTCTTT.

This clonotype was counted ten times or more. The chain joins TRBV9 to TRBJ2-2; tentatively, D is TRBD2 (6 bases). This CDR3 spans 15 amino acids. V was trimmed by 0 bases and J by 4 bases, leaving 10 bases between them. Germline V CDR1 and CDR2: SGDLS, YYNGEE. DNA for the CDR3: TGTGCCAGCAGCGTAGTTCCGACTAGCACCGGGGAGCTGTTTTTT. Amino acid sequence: CASSVVPTSTGELFF.

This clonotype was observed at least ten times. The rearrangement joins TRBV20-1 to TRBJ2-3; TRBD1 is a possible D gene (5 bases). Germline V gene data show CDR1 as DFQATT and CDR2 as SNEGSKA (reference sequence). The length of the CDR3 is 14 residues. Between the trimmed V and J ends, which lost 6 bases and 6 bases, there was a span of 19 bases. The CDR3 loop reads CSASVGPGGDTQYF. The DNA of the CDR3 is TGCAGTGCCTCGGTGGGGCCTGGTGGGGATACGCAGTATTTT.

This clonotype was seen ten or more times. Written as DNA, the CDR3 is TGTGCCAGCAGCTCCCAAGTATCAGGGAGTCTTCAGCCCCAGCATTTT. Its translation is CASSSQVSGSLQPQHF. This chain joins TRBV7-6 and TRBJ1-5; D perhaps matches TRBD1 (5 bases). Trimming took 4 bases from V and 6 from J, leaving 19 bases between them. The CDR3 has 16 amino acids. From germline, CDR1 is SGHVS and CDR2 FNYEAQ.

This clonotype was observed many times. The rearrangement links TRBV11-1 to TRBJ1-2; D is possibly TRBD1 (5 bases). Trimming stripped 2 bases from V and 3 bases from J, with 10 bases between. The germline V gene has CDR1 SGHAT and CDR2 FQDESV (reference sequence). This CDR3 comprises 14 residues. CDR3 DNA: TGTGCCAGCAGCTTAACCGGGACCGACTATGGCTACACCTTC. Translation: CASSLTGTDYGYTF.

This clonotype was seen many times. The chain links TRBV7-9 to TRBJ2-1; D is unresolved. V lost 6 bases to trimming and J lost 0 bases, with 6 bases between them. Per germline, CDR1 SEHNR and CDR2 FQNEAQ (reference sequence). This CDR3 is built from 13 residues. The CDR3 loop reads CASSSLSYNEQFF. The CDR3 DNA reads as TGTGCCAGCAGTTCCCTCTCCTACAATGAGCAGTTCTTC.

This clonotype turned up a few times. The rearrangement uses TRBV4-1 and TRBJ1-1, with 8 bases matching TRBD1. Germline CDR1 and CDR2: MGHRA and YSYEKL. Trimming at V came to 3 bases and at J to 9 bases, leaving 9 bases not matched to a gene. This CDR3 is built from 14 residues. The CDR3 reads CASSQGTTGVKAFF. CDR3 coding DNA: TGCGCCAGCAGCCAGGGCACGACAGGGGTGAAAGCTTTCTTT.